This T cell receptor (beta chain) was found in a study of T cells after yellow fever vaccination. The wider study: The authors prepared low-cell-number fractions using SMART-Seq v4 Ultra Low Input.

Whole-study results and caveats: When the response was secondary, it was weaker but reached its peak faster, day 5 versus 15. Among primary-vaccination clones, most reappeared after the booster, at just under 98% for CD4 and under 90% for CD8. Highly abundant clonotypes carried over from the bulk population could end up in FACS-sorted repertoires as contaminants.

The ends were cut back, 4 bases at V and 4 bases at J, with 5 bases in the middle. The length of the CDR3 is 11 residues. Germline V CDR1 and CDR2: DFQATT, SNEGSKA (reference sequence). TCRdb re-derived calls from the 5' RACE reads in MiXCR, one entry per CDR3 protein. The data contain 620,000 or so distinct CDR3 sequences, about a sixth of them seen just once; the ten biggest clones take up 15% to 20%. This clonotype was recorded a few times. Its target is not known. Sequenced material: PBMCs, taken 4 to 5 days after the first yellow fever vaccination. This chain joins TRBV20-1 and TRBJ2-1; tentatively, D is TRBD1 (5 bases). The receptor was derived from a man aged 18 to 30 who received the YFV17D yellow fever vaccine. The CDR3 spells CSANRYNEQFF. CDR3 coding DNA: TGCAGTGCTAACAGGTACAATGAGCAGTTCTTC.